The following is a TCR beta chain sequence with its context. Its cognate antigen is unknown. The germline V gene has CDR1 SGHAT and CDR2 FQNNGV. This CDR3 contains 12 residues. V lost 6 bases, J lost 6 bases, and 11 bases lay in between. This entry is derived from a study of T cell repertoires in cytomegalovirus infection. Study results and limitations: Public TCR beta family frequency separated CMV-and-HLA carriers, including in an independent cohort. HLA-C-restricted, CMV-specific TCR beta clonotypes were dominant ex vivo.

MiXCR, applied by TCRdb to the reads, yields one record per CDR3 protein. The sample has some 70,000 distinct CDR3 sequences, 20% to 25% seen once. The TCR sequence derives from a human donor in good health (CMV status not recorded). Some clones in this sample may be carry-over from other donors' samples. The sequenced material came from PBMCs, sequenced either directly or after in vitro stimulation (not recorded which). The chain couples TRBV11-2 to TRBJ1-1, with D hard to call. The CDR3 DNA sequence: TGTGCCAGCAGAAAACGGCCCGCTGAAGCTTTCTTT. It encodes CASRKRPAEAFF.